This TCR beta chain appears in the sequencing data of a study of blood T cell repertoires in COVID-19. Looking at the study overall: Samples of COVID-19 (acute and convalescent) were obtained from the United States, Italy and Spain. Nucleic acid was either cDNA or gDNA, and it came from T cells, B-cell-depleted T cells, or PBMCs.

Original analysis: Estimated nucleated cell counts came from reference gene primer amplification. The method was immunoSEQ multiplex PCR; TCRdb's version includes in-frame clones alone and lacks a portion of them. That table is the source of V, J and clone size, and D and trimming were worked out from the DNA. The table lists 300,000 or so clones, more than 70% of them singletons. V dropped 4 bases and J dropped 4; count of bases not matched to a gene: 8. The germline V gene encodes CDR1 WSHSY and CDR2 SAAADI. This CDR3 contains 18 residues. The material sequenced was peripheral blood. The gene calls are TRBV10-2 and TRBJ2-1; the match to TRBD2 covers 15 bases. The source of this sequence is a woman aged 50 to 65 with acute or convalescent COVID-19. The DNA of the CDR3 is TGCGCCAGCAGTGGGTCCGGGACTAGCGGGGGGCTATACAATGAGCAGTTCTTC. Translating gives CASSGSGTSGGLYNEQFF.